This T cell receptor beta chain was found in a study of CD8 T cells in Susac syndrome. After extraction with the RNeasy kit, roughly 0.45 to 1 ug of the RNA was reverse transcribed using random hexamers. TCRdb re-called the immunoSEQ multiplex PCR reads with MiXCR, one entry per CDR3 protein. The sample lists about 240,000 distinct CDR3 sequences; 95% to 97% were seen once. The study sequenced TCR beta in blood CD8+ and CD4+ T cells. Overall study findings and caveats: Susac syndrome CD4+ T cell repertoires showed no clonal expansion.

Germline V gene sequence: CDR1 MNHEY, CDR2 SVGAGI. The CDR3 runs 15 residues. Deletions cut 4 bases from V and 4 bases from J, with 16 bases between. A single count supports this clonotype. Its antigen is undetermined. The TCR originated in a human donor with Susac syndrome. The genes are TRBV6-5 and TRBJ1-2; the D gene is possibly TRBD1 (5 bases). Sequences were obtained from CD4+ T cells from PBMCs. The CDR3 DNA sequence: TGTGCCAGCAGTTCCCCACGAGAGGGGAGCTATGGCTACACCTTC. Translated: CASSSPREGSYGYTF.